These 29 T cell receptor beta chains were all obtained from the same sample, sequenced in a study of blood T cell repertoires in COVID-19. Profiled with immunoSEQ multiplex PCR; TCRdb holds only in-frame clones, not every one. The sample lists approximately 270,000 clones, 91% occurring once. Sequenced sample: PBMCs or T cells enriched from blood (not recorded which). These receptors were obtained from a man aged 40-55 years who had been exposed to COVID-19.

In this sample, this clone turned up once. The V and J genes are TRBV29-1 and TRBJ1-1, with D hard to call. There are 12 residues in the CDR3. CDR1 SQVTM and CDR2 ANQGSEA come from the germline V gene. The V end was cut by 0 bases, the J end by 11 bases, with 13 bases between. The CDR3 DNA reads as TGCAGCGTTGAAGATCAGGCCCGTGGCGCTTTCTTT. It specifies CSVEDQARGAFF.

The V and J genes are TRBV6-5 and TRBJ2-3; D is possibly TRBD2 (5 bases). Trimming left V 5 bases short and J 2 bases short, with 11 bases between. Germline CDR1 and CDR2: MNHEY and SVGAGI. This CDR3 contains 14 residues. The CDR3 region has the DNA TGTGCCAGCAGTCCCGGGATTTACACAGATACGCAGTATTTT. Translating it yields CASSPGIYTDTQYF.

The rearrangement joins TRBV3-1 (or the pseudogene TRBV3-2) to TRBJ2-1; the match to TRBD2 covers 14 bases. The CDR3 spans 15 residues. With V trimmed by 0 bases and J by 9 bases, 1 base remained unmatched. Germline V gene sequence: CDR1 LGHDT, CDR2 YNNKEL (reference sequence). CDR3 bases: TGTGCCAGCAGCCAAGACGGGACTAGCGGGAGTGAGCAGTTCTTC. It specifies CASSQDGTSGSEQFF.

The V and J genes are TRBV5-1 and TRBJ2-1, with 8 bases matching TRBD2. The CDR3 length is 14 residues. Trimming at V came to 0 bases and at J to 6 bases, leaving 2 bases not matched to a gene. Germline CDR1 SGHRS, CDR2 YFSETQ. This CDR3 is CASSLEGTSNEQFF. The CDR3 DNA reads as TGCGCCAGCAGCTTGGAAGGGACTAGCAATGAGCAGTTCTTC. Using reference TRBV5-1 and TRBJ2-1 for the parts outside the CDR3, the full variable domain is KAGVTQTPRYLIKTRGQQVTLSCSPISGHRSVSWYQQTPGQGLQFLFEYFSETQRNKGNFPGRFSGRQFSNSRSEMNVSTLELGDSALYLCASSLEGTSNEQFFGPGTRLTVL.

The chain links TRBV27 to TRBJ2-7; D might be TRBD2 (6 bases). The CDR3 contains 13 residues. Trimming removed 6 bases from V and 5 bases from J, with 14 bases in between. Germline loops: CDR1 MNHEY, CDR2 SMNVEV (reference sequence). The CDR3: CASRPPSGDEQYF. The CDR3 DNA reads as TGTGCCAGCAGACCCCCCTCGGGGGACGAGCAGTACTTC.

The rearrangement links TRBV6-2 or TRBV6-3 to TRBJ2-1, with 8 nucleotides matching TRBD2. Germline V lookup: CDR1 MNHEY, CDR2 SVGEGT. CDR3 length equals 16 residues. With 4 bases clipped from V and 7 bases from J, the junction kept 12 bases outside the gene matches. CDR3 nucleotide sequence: TGTGCCAGCAGTTCCGGACTAGCAGCCGCTGAGAATGAGCAGTTCTTC. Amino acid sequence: CASSSGLAAAENEQFF.

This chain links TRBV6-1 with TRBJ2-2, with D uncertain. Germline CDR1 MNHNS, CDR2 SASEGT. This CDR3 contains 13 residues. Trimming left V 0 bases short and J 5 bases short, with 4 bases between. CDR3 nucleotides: TGTGCCAGCAGTGAAGCGTATACCGGGGAGCTGTTTTTT. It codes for CASSEAYTGELFF.

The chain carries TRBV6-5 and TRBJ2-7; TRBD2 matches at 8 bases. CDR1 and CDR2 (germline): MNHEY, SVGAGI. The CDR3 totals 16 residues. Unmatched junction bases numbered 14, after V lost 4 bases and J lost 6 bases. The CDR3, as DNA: TGTGCCAGCAGTTCCGCGATAGGGAGCGGGAGTATCGAGCAGTACTTC. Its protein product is CASSSAIGSGSIEQYF.

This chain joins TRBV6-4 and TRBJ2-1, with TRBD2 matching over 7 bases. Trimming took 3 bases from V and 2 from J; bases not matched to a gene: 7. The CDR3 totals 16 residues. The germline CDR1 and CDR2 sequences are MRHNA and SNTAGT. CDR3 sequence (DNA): TGTGCCAGCAGTGAGGGTAGCGGGTTCCCCTACAATGAGCAGTTCTTC. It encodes CASSEGSGFPYNEQFF.

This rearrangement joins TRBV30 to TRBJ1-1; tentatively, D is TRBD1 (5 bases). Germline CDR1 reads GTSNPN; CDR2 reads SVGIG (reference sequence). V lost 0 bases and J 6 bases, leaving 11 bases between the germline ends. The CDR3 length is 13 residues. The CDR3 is CAWSVRGISEAFF. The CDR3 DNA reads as TGTGCCTGGAGTGTACGGGGGATATCTGAAGCTTTCTTT.

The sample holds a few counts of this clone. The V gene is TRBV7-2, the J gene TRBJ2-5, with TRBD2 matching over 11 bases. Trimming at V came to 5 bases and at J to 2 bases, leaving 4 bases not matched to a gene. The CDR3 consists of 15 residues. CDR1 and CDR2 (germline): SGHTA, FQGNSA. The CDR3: CASSPLAGVQETQYF. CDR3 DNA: TGTGCCAGCAGCCCACTAGCGGGAGTACAAGAGACCCAGTACTTC.

The CDR3 sequence is CASSKTAQSESQETQYF. The CDR3 nucleotides are TGTGCCAGCAGCAAAACGGCCCAGAGCGAATCTCAAGAGACCCAGTACTTC. The chain is built from TRBV21-1 and TRBJ2-5; the table's D call TRBD2 went unverified against the DNA. TRBV21-1 is recorded as a pseudogene. CDR3 size: 17 residues.

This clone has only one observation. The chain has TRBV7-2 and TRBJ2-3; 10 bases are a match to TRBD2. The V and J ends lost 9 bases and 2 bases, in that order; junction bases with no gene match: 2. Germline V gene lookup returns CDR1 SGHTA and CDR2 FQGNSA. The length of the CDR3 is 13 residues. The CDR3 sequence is CASSGRNTDTQYF. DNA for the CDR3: TGTGCCAGTAGCGGGAGGAACACAGATACGCAGTATTTT. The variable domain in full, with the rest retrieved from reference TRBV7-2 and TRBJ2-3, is GAGVSQSPSNKVTEKGKDVELRCDPISGHTALYWYRQSLGQGLEFLIYFQGNSAPDKSGLPSDRFSAERTGGSVSTLTIQRTQQEDSAVYLCASSGRNTDTQYFGPGTRLTVL.

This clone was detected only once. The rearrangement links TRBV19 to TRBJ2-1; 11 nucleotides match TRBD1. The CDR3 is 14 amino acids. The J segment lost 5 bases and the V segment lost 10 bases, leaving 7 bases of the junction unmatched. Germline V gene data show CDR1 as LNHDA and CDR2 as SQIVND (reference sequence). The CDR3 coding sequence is TGTGCCACTAAGGACAGGGGGCCTGACAATGAGCAGTTCTTC. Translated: CATKDRGPDNEQFF. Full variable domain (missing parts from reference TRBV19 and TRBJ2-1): DGGITQSPKYLFRKEGQNVTLSCEQNLNHDAMYWYRQDPGQGLRLIYYSQIVNDFQKGDIAEGYSVSREKKESFPLTVTSAQKNPTAFYLCATKDRGPDNEQFFGPGTRLTVL.

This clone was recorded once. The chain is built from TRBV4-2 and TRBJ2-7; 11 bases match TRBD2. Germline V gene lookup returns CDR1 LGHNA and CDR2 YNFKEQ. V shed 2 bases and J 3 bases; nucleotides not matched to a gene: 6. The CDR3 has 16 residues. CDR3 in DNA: TGTGCCAGCAGCCAAAGCACTAGCGGGGGACACTACGAGCAGTACTTC. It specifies CASSQSTSGGHYEQYF.

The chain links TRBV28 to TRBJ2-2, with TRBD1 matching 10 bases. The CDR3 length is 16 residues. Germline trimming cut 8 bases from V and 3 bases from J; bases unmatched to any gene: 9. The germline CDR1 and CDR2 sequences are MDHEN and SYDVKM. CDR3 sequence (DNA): TGTGCCAGCGAACCGTTCGGGACAGGGGACACCGGGGAGCTGTTTTTT. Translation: CASEPFGTGDTGELFF.

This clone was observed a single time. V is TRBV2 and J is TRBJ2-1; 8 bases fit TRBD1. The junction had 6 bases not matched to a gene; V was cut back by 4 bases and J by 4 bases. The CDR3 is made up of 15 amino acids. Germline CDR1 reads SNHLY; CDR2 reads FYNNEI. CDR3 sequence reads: CASSVRTGTYNEQFF. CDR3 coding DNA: TGTGCCAGCAGTGTCAGGACAGGGACATACAATGAGCAGTTCTTC.

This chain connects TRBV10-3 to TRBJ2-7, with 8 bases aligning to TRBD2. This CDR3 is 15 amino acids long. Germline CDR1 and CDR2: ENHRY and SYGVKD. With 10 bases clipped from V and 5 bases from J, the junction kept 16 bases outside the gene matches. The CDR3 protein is CATSLYKTSANEQYF. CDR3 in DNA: TGTGCCACCTCCCTGTACAAGACTAGCGCAAACGAGCAGTACTTC.

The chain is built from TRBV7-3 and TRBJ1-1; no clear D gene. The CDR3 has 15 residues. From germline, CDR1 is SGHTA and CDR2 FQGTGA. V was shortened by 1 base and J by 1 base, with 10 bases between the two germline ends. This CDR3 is CASSLSGHTNTEAFF. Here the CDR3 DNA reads TGTGCCAGCAGCTTAAGCGGCCATACGAACACTGAAGCTTTCTTT.

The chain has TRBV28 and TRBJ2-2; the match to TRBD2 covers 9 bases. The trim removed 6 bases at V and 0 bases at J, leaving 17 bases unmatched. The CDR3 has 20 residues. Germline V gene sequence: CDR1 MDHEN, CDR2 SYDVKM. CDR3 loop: CASRPLPRSGRTPNTGELFF. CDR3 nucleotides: TGTGCCAGCAGACCCCTACCTCGTAGCGGGAGAACCCCGAACACCGGGGAGCTGTTTTTT.

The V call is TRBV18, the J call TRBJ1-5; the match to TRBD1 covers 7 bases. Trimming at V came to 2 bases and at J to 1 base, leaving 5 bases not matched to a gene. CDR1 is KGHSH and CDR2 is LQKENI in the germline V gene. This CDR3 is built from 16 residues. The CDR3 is CASSPEQGVSNQPQHF. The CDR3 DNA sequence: TGTGCCAGCTCACCAGAGCAGGGGGTAAGCAATCAGCCCCAGCATTTT.

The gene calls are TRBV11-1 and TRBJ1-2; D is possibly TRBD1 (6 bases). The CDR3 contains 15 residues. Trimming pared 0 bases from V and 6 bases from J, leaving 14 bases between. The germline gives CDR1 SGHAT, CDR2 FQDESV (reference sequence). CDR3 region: CASSLAGQGINGYTF. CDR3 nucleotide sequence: TGTGCCAGCAGCTTAGCAGGGCAGGGGATCAATGGCTACACCTTC. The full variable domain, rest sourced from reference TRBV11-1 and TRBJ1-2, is EAEVAQSPRYKITEKSQAVAFWCDPISGHATLYWYRQILGQGPELLVQFQDESVVDDSQLPKDRFSAERLKGVDSTLKIQPAELGDSAMYLCASSLAGQGINGYTFGSGTRLTVV.

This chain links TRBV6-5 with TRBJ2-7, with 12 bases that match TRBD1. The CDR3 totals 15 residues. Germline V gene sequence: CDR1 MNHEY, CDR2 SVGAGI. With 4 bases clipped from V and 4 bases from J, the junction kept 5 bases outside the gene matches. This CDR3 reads CASSSRDRGPYEQYF. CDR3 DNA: TGTGCCAGCAGTTCAAGGGACAGGGGGCCGTACGAGCAGTACTTC.

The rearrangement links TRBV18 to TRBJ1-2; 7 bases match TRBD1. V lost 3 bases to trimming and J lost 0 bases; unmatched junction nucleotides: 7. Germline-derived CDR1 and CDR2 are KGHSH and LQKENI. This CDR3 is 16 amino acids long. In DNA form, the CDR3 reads TGTGCCAGCTCACCGCGAGGGACAGACGCTAACTATGGCTACACCTTC. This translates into CASSPRGTDANYGYTF.

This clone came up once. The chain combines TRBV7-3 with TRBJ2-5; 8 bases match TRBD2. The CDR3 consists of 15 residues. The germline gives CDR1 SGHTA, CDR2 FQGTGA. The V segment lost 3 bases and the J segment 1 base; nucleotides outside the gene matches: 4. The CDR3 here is CASSFQSGGQETQYF. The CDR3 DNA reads TGTGCCAGCAGCTTCCAGAGCGGGGGCCAAGAGACCCAGTACTTC.

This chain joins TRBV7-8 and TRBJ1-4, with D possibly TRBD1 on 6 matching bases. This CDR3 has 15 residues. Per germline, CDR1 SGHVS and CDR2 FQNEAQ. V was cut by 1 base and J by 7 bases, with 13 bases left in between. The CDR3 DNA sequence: TGTGCCAGCAGCTTAGTGGGGGGAGGGGGTGAAAAACTGTTTTTT. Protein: CASSLVGGGGEKLFF.

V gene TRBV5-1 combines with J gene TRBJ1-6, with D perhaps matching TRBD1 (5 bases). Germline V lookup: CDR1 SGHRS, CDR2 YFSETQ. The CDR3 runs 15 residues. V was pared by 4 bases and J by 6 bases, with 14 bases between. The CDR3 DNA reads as TGCGCCAGCAGCACCGGTCCCGGGGGTAATTCACCCCTCCACTTT. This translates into CASSTGPGGNSPLHF.

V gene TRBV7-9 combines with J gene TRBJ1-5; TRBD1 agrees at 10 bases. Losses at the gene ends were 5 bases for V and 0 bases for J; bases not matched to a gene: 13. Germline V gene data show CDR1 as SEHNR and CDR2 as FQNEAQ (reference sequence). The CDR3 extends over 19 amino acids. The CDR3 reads CASSPGRGTGAYSNQPQHF. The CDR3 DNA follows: TGTGCCAGCAGCCCCGGGAGGGGGACAGGGGCTTATAGCAATCAGCCCCAGCATTTT.

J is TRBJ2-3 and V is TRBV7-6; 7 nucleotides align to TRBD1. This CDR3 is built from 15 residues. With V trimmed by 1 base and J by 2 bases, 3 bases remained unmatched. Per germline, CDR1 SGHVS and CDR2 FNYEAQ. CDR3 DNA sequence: TGTGCCAGCAGCTTAGAAGGGGGCAACACAGATACGCAGTATTTT. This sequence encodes CASSLEGGNTDTQYF. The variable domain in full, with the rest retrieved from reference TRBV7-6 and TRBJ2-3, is GAGVSQSPRYKVTKRGQDVALRCDPISGHVSLYWYRQALGQGPEFLTYFNYEAQQDKSGLPNDRFSAERPEGSISTLTIQRTEQRDSAMYRCASSLEGGNTDTQYFGPGTRLTVL.